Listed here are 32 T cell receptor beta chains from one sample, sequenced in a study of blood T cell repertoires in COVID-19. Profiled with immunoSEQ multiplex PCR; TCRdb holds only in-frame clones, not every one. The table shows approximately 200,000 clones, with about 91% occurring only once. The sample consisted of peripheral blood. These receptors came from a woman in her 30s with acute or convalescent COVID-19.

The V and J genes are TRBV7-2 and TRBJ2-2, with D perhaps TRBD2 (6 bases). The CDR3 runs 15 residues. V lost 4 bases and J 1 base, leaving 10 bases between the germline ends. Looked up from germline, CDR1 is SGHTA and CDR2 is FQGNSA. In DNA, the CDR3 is TGTGCCAGCAGCTACGGAGCGGGGAACACCGGGGAGCTGTTTTTT. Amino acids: CASSYGAGNTGELFF.

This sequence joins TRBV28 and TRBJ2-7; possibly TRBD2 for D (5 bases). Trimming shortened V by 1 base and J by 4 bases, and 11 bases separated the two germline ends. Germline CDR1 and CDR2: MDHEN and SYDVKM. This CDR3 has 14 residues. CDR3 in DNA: TGTGCCAGCAGTTTATCGGACTTGACGTACGAGCAGTACTTC. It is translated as CASSLSDLTYEQYF.

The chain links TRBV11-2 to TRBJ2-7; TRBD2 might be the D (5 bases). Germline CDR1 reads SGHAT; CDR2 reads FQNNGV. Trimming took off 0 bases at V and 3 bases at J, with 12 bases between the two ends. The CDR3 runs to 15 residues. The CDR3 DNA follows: TGTGCCAGCAGCTTAGATATCCAGCGGTACTACGAGCAGTACTTC. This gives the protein CASSLDIQRYYEQYF.

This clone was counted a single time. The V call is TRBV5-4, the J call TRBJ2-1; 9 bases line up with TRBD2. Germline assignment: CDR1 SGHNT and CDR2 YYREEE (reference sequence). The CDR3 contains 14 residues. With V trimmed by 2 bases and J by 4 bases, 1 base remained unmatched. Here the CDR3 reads CASSFTSGYNEQFF. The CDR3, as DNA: TGTGCCAGCAGCTTTACTAGCGGGTACAATGAGCAGTTCTTC.

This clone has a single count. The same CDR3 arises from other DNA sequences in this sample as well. The CDR3 region has the DNA TGTGCCAGCAGCCAGGACAGAGGGGATACGCAGTATTTT. Its protein product is CASSQDRGDTQYF. This chain links TRBV3-1 (or the pseudogene TRBV3-2) with TRBJ2-3, with D tentatively TRBD1 (6 bases). The germline V and J ends were trimmed by 3 bases and 6 bases, with 10 bases remaining between them. The CDR3 loop spans 13 amino acids. Germline V CDR1 and CDR2: LGHDT, YNNKEL (reference sequence).

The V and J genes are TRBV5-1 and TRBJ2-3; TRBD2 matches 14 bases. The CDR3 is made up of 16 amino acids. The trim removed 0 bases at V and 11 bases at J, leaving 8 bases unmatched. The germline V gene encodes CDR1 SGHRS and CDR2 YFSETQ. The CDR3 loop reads CASSLEGTSGRREQYF. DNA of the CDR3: TGCGCCAGCAGCTTGGAAGGGACTAGCGGGAGACGCGAGCAGTATTTT.

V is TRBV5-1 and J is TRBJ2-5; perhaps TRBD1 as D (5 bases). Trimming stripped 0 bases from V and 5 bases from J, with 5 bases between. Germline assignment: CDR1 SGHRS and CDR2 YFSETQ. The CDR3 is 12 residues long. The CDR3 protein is CASSLEGETQYF. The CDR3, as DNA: TGCGCCAGCAGCTTGGAGGGGGAGACCCAGTACTTC.

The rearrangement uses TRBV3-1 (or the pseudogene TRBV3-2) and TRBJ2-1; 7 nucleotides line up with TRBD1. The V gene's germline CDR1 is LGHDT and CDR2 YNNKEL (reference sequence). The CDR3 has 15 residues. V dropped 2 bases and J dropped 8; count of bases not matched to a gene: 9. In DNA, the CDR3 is TGTGCCAGCAGCCAAACGCCACAGGGGTTCGATGAGCAGTTCTTC. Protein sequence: CASSQTPQGFDEQFF.

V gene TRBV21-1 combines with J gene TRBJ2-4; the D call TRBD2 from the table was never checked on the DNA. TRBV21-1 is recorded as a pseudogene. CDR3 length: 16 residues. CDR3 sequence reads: CASVPSTRTRGGIQYF. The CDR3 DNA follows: TGTGCCAGCGTCCCTAGCACGAGGACCCGGGGGGGAATTCAGTACTTC.

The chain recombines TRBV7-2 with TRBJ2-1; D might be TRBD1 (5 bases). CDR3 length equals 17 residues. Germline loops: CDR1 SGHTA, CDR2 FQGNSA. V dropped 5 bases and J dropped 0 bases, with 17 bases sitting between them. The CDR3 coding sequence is TGTGCCAGCAGCCAGCAGGGATCCCTTAGCTCCTACAATGAGCAGTTCTTC. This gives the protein CASSQQGSLSSYNEQFF.

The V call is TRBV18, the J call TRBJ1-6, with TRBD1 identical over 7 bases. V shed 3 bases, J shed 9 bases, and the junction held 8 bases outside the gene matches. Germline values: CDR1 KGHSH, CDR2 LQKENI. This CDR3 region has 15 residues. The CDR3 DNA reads TGTGCCAGCTCACCTAATGCAGGGGGTAGTTCACCCCTCCACTTT. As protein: CASSPNAGGSSPLHF.

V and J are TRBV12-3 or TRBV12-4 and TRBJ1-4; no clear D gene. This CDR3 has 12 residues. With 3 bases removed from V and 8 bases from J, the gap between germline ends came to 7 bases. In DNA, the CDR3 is TGTGCCAGCAGTTTCTGGGCAGAAAAACTGTTTTTT. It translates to CASSFWAEKLFF.

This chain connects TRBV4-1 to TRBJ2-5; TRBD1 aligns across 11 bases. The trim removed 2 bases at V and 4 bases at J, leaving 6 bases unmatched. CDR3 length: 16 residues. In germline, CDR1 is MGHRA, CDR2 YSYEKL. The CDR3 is CASSQTQDRGRETQYF. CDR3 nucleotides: TGCGCCAGCAGCCAAACCCAGGACAGGGGGCGAGAGACCCAGTACTTC.

The CDR3 nucleotides are TGTGCCAGCAGTGAGTTCCGAGACGAGCAGTACTTC. The encoded protein is CASSEFRDEQYF. V gene TRBV6-1 combines with J gene TRBJ2-7; D remains ambiguous. Germline CDR1 and CDR2: MNHNS and SASEGT. The CDR3 sequence is 12 residues long. V was pared by 3 bases and J by 5 bases, with 8 bases between.

The CDR3 region is CASSPTGLAGTEYF. For the CDR3, the DNA is TGTGCCAGCAGCCCAACGGGACTAGCGGGAACTGAGTACTTC. The chain uses TRBV27 and TRBJ2-7; 13 nucleotides align to TRBD2. Trimming cost V 6 bases and J 11 bases; bases outside gene matches: 10. In germline, CDR1 is MNHEY, CDR2 SMNVEV (reference sequence). The CDR3 consists of 14 residues.

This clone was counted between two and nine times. This CDR3 reads CASSEGTGISKTDQPQHF. The CDR3 region has the DNA TGTGCCAGCAGTGAAGGGACAGGGATCTCCAAAACAGATCAGCCCCAGCATTTT. The V gene is TRBV2, the J gene TRBJ1-5; 8 bases match TRBD1. The length of the CDR3 is 18 residues. Unmatched junction bases numbered 13, after V lost 1 base and J lost 5 bases. Germline V gene sequence: CDR1 SNHLY, CDR2 FYNNEI.

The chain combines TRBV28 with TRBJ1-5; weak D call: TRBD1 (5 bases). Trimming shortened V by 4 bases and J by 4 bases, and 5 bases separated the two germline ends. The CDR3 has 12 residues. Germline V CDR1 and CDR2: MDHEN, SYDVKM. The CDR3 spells CASSYRNQPQHF. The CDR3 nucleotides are TGTGCCAGCAGTTACAGGAATCAGCCCCAGCATTTT. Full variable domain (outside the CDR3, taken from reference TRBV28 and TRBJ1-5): DVKVTQSSRYLVKRTGEKVFLECVQDMDHENMFWYRQDPGLGLRLIYFSYDVKMKEKGDIPEGYSVSREKKERFSLILESASTNQTSMYLCASSYRNQPQHFGDGTRLSIL.

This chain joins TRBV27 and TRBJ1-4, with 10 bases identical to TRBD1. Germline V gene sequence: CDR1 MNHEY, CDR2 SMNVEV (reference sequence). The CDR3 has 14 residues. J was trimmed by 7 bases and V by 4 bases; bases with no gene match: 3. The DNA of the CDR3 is TGTGCCAGCAGTTCACGGACAGGGGGTGAAAAACTGTTTTTT. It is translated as CASSSRTGGEKLFF.

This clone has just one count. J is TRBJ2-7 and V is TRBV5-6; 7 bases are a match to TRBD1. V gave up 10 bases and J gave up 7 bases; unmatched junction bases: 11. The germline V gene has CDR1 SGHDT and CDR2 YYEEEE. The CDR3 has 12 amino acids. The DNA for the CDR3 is TGTGCCGGGCGGACAGGAACGAGGGAGCAGTACTTC. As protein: CAGRTGTREQYF. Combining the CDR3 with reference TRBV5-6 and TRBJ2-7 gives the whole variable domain DAGVTQSPTHLIKTRGQQVTLRCSPKSGHDTVSWYQQALGQGPQFIFQYYEEEERQRGNFPDRFSGHQFPNYSSELNVNALLLGDSALYLCAGRTGTREQYFGPGTRLTVT.

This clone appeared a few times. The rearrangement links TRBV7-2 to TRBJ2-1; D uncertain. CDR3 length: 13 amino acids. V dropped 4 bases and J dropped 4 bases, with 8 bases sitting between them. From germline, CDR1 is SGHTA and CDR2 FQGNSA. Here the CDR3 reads CASSSRLYNEQFF. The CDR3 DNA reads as TGTGCCAGCAGCTCTAGACTGTACAATGAGCAGTTCTTC.

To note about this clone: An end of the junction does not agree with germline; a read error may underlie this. CDR3 loop: CSASTGGQALF. DNA of the CDR3: TGCAGCGCCTCCACAGGGGGTCAAGCCCTCTTC. J is TRBJ1-2 and V is TRBV29-1, with TRBD1 matching over 8 bases. Germline CDR1 is SQVTM and CDR2 is ANQGSEA. The CDR3 totals 11 residues.

In DNA, the CDR3 is TGTGCCTGGAGTGTTATTCGGCGACAGAGCTCTGGAAACACCATATATTTT. Protein sequence: CAWSVIRRQSSGNTIYF. This chain connects TRBV30 to TRBJ1-3, with a weak D call TRBD1 (5 bases). Germline V lookup: CDR1 GTSNPN, CDR2 SVGIG (reference sequence). The CDR3 consists of 17 residues. V dropped 0 bases and J dropped 0 bases, with 15 bases sitting between them.

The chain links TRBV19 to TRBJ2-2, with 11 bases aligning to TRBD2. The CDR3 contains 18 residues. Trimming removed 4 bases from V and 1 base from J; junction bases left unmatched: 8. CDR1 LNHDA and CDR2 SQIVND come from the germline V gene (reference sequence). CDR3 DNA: TGTGCCAGTAGTAGTAGGCTAGCGGGAGGCAGGAACACCGGGGAGCTGTTTTTT. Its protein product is CASSSRLAGGRNTGELFF.

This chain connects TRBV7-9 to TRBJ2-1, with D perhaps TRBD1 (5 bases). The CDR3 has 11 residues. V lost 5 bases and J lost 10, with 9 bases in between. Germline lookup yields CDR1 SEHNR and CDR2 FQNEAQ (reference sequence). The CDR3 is CASSKGAEQFF. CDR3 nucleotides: TGTGCCAGCAGCAAAGGGGCCGAGCAGTTCTTC.

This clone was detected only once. CDR3 nucleotides: TGTGCCAGCAGCTTGGGCGGGAGTTTTAGTGAGCAGTTCTTC. The encoded protein is CASSLGGSFSEQFF. This chain links TRBV5-4 with TRBJ2-1, with TRBD2 matching 7 bases. J lost 9 bases, V lost 0 bases, and 6 bases had no gene match. This CDR3 contains 14 residues. Germline V gene sequence: CDR1 SGHNT, CDR2 YYREEE (reference sequence).

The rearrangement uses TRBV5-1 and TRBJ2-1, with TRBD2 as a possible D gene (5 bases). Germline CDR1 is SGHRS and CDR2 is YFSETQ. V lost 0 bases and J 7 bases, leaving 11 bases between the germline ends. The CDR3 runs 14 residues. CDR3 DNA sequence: TGCGCCAGCAGCTTGGCGGATGGGGAGAATGAGCAGTTCTTC. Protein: CASSLADGENEQFF.

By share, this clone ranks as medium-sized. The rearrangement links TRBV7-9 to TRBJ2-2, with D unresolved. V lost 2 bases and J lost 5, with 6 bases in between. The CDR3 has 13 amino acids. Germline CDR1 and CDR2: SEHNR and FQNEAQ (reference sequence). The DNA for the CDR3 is TGTGCCAGCAGCTTACTAGAGACCGGGGAGCTGTTTTTT. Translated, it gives CASSLLETGELFF.

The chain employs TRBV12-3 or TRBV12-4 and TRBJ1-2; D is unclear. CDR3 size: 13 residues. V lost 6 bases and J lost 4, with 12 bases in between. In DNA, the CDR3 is TGTGCCAGCAGCCGGGAAGTTGGCTATGGCTACACCTTC. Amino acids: CASSREVGYGYTF.

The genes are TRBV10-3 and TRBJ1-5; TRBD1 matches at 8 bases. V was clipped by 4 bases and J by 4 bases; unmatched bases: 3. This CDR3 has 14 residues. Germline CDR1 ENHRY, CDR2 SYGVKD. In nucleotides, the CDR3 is TGTGCCATCAGTGTAAACAGGGGGAATCAGCCCCAGCATTTT. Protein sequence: CAISVNRGNQPQHF.

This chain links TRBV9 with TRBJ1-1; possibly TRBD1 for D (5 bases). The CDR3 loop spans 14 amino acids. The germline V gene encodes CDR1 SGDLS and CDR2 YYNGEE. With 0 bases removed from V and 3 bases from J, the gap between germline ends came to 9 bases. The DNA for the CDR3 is TGTGCCAGCAGCGTAGGAGGGGAGGACACTGAAGCTTTCTTT. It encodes CASSVGGEDTEAFF.

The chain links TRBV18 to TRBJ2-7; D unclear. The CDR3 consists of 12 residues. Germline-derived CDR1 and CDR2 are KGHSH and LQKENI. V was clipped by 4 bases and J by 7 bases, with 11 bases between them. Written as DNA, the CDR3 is TGTGCCAGCTCACTCGACTCAAGGGAGCAGTACTTC. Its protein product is CASSLDSREQYF.

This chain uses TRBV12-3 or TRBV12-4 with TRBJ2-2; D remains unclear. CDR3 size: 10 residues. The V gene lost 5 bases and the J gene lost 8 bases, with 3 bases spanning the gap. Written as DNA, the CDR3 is TGTGCCAGCAGTCGGGGGGAGCTGTTTTTT. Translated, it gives CASSRGELFF.